These 26 T cell receptor beta chains originate from one sample sequenced in a study of CD8+ T cells in alopecia areata. RNA was isolated and reverse transcribed to cDNA, the sequencing template. Sequenced by immunoSEQ multiplex PCR; TCRdb stores in-frame clones only, minus some. The repertoire consists of 80,000 to 95,000 clones, with 40% to 50% occurring once and the leading ten covering about 17%. This sample's treatment: oral pan-JAK inhibitor, 5-10 mg twice daily. Sample: CD8+ T cells sorted from blood, taken at week 24, from a patient treated with tofacitinib. These TCRs come from a human donor with alopecia areata.

This clone was counted a few times. This chain links TRBV4-2 with TRBJ2-6; no reliable D call. Germline CDR1 is LGHNA and CDR2 is YNFKEQ. This CDR3 comprises 16 residues. V was clipped by 0 bases and J by 0 bases, with 6 bases between them. In DNA, the CDR3 is TGTGCCAGCAGCCAAGACTCAAACTCTGGGGCCAACGTCCTGACTTTC. Its translation: CASSQDSNSGANVLTF.

The gene calls are TRBV9 and TRBJ2-1; TRBD2 matches at 11 bases. V gave up 0 bases and J gave up 3 bases; unmatched junction bases: 11. CDR1 is SGDLS and CDR2 is YYNGEE in the germline V gene. The CDR3 consists of 19 residues. The CDR3, as DNA: TGTGCCAGCAGCGTAGCCCCCGACCCGACTAGCGGGATCTACAATGAGCAGTTCTTC. It translates to CASSVAPDPTSGIYNEQFF.

As for this clone: The sample carries other DNA sequences with the same CDR3. The chain employs TRBV4-1 and TRBJ2-7; D might be TRBD2 (6 bases). The CDR3 sequence is 14 residues long. V was clipped by 1 base and J by 0 bases, with 7 bases between them. Germline CDR1 MGHRA, CDR2 YSYEKL. The DNA of the CDR3 is TGCGCCAGCAGCCAAGTCGGGAGCTCCTACGAGCAGTACTTC. This translates into CASSQVGSSYEQYF.

The rearrangement links TRBV11-2 to TRBJ2-7; D perhaps matches TRBD2 (5 bases). Germline assignment: CDR1 SGHAT and CDR2 FQNNGV. This CDR3 contains 12 residues. V was pared by 2 bases and J by 6 bases, with 8 bases between. In DNA form, the CDR3 reads TGTGCCAGCAGCTTATTGGGGAGCGAGCAGTACTTC. This translates into CASSLLGSEQYF. Drawing the rest from reference TRBV11-2 and TRBJ2-7, the complete variable domain is EAGVAQSPRYKIIEKRQSVAFWCNPISGHATLYWYQQILGQGPKLLIQFQNNGVVDDSQLPKDRFSAERLKGVDSTLKIQPAKLEDSAVYLCASSLLGSEQYFGPGTRLTVT.

This chain uses TRBV10-3 with TRBJ2-1, with unresolved D. The V end was cut by 0 bases, the J end by 1 base, with 7 bases between. The CDR3 is made up of 15 amino acids. The germline CDR1 and CDR2 sequences are ENHRY and SYGVKD. CDR3 residues: CAISESNPSYNEQFF. Written as DNA, the CDR3 is TGTGCCATCAGTGAGTCCAACCCGTCCTACAATGAGCAGTTCTTC.

The J gene is TRBJ1-1, the V gene TRBV11-2; D is unresolved. Germline-derived CDR1 and CDR2 are SGHAT and FQNNGV. The CDR3 covers 12 residues. V lost 2 bases and J lost 5, with 6 bases in between. The CDR3 here is CASSLRFTEAFF. The CDR3 coding sequence is TGTGCCAGCAGCTTACGATTTACTGAAGCTTTCTTT.

The chain carries TRBV7-9 and TRBJ2-7, with unresolved D. Germline V gene data show CDR1 as SEHNR and CDR2 as FQNEAQ (reference sequence). The CDR3 runs to 14 residues. V dropped 1 base and J dropped 5 bases, with 12 bases sitting between them. DNA for the CDR3: TGTGCCAGCAGCTTAGTGAGAAAATGGGACGAGCAGTACTTC. Residues: CASSLVRKWDEQYF.

The V gene is TRBV7-9, the J gene TRBJ2-1; 7 bases map to TRBD2. The junction had 13 bases not matched to a gene; V was cut back by 5 bases and J by 6 bases. The germline gives CDR1 SEHNR, CDR2 FQNEAQ (reference sequence). CDR3 length: 16 amino acids. As DNA, the CDR3 is TGTGCCAGCAGCGCCCCCAGGGCGGGGGTCGGCAATGAGCAGTTCTTC. Protein product: CASSAPRAGVGNEQFF.

The gene calls are TRBV2 and TRBJ1-5; possibly TRBD1 for D (6 bases). Germline V gene lookup returns CDR1 SNHLY and CDR2 FYNNEI. Trimming removed 6 bases at V and 4 bases at J, with 13 bases between. There are 14 residues in the CDR3. CDR3 in amino acids: CASSLGQLNQPQHF. The CDR3 nucleotides read TGTGCCAGCAGCCTCGGACAGCTTAATCAGCCCCAGCATTTT.

This clone was recorded only once. The genes are TRBV30 and TRBJ2-2, with D maybe TRBD1 (5 bases). V lost 2 bases and J 1 base, leaving 5 bases between the germline ends. This CDR3 comprises 13 residues. Germline V gives CDR1 GTSNPN, CDR2 SVGIG (reference sequence). The CDR3 loop is CAWSTGNTGELFF. CDR3 sequence (DNA): TGTGCCTGGAGTACAGGGAACACCGGGGAGCTGTTTTTT.

CDR3 in DNA: TGCAGCGTTGAAGGCTTATCCTACAATGAGCAGTTCTTC. Its protein product is CSVEGLSYNEQFF. The chain links TRBV29-1 to TRBJ2-1; no firm D call. The germline CDR1 and CDR2 sequences are SQVTM and ANQGSEA. V lost 1 base and J 1 base, leaving 5 bases between the germline ends. The CDR3 has 13 residues.

This chain's CDR3 is CSVGRARNTDTQYF. CDR3 coding DNA: TGCAGCGTTGGGAGGGCCCGAAACACAGATACGCAGTATTTT. The V gene is TRBV29-1, the J gene TRBJ2-3; D is possibly TRBD2 (6 bases). The CDR3 has 14 amino acids. Germline assignment: CDR1 SQVTM and CDR2 ANQGSEA. Trimming pared 4 bases from V and 2 bases from J, leaving 13 bases between.

This chain uses TRBV29-1 with TRBJ2-7, with 13 bases identical to TRBD2. From germline, CDR1 is SQVTM and CDR2 ANQGSEA. V shed 6 bases and J 3 bases; nucleotides not matched to a gene: 8. The CDR3 runs 15 residues. The chain's CDR3 is CSVAGGLAGFYEQYF. In DNA, the CDR3 is TGCAGCGTCGCTGGGGGACTAGCGGGATTCTACGAGCAGTACTTC.

The rearrangement links TRBV11-2 to TRBJ1-2; D is perhaps TRBD1 (5 bases). V dropped 4 bases and J dropped 8 bases, with 20 bases sitting between them. This CDR3 contains 15 residues. CDR1 and CDR2 (germline): SGHAT, FQNNGV. CDR3 DNA: TGTGCCAGCAGCTCGGGACGGGGTGTCCCGCGGGGCTACACCTTC. This gives the protein CASSSGRGVPRGYTF. The full variable domain, completed using reference TRBV11-2 and TRBJ1-2, is EAGVAQSPRYKIIEKRQSVAFWCNPISGHATLYWYQQILGQGPKLLIQFQNNGVVDDSQLPKDRFSAERLKGVDSTLKIQPAKLEDSAVYLCASSSGRGVPRGYTFGSGTRLTVV.

The chain carries TRBV29-1 and TRBJ2-3, with D unclear. The ends were cut back, 5 bases at V and 3 bases at J, with 15 bases in the middle. CDR1 is SQVTM, CDR2 ANQGSEA, per germline. The CDR3 totals 14 residues. In nucleotides, the CDR3 is TGCAGCGTTATCATTTCTGGTCAGACAGATACGCAGTATTTT. Protein sequence: CSVIISGQTDTQYF.

This clone was seen a few times. The chain joins TRBV7-6 to TRBJ1-2; D not certain. Trimming removed 2 bases from V and 13 bases from J, with 8 bases in between. This CDR3 has 10 residues. Looked up from germline, CDR1 is SGHVS and CDR2 is FNYEAQ. The DNA of the CDR3 is TGTGCCAGCAGCTTACCCCTCTGCACCTTC. Translated, it gives CASSLPLCTF.

This chain joins TRBV29-1 and TRBJ2-5; D perhaps matches TRBD2 (5 bases). The germline CDR1 and CDR2 sequences are SQVTM and ANQGSEA. V was pared by 7 bases and J by 10 bases, with 7 bases between. The CDR3 contains 8 residues. The CDR3 loop is CSAGDQYF. CDR3 nucleotide sequence: TGCAGCGCCGGGGACCAGTACTTC.

The gene calls are TRBV7-3 and TRBJ2-3, with no clear D. With 5 bases removed from V and 2 bases from J, the gap between germline ends came to 14 bases. The CDR3 totals 15 residues. The germline V gene has CDR1 SGHTA and CDR2 FQGTGA. Here the CDR3 DNA reads TGTGCCAGCAGCCTTAGTACGGCGATCACAGATACGCAGTATTTT. Its translation: CASSLSTAITDTQYF.

V and J are TRBV25-1 and TRBJ1-5; tentative D call: TRBD1 (5 bases). The CDR3 totals 16 residues. Trimming removed 4 bases from V and 2 bases from J, with 15 bases in between. Germline-derived CDR1 and CDR2 are MGHDK and SYGVNS. This CDR3 reads CASSGGSRWGNQPQHF. CDR3 coding DNA: TGTGCCAGCAGTGGGGGGAGCCGCTGGGGCAATCAGCCCCAGCATTTT. Using reference TRBV25-1 and TRBJ1-5 for the parts outside the CDR3, the full variable domain is EADIYQTPRYLVIGTGKKITLECSQTMGHDKMYWYQQDPGMELHLIHYSYGVNSTEKGDLSSESTVSRIRTEHFPLTLESARPSHTSQYLCASSGGSRWGNQPQHFGDGTRLSIL.

This chain joins TRBV25-1 and TRBJ2-1, with D possibly called TRBD1 or TRBD2 (6 bases each). The CDR3 consists of 14 residues. V lost 1 base and J lost 7, with 11 bases in between. Germline-derived CDR1 and CDR2 are MGHDK and SYGVNS. CDR3 residues: CASSELGGGNEQFF. In DNA form, the CDR3 reads TGTGCCAGCAGTGAATTAGGAGGGGGGAATGAGCAGTTCTTC.

The CDR3 loop reads CAWETSGGLGDEQYF. CDR3 coding DNA: TGTGCCTGGGAGACTAGCGGGGGGCTCGGGGACGAGCAGTACTTC. The V gene is TRBV30, the J gene TRBJ2-7; 13 bases fit TRBD2. Germline V CDR1 and CDR2: GTSNPN, SVGIG (reference sequence). This CDR3 is 15 amino acids long. Trimming at V came to 5 bases and at J to 5 bases, leaving 9 bases not matched to a gene. The whole variable domain, remainder taken from reference TRBV30 and TRBJ2-7, is SQTIHQWPATLVQPVGSPLSLECTVEGTSNPNLYWYRQAAGRGLQLLFYSVGIGQISSEVPQNLSASRPQDRQFILSSKKLLLSDSGFYLCAWETSGGLGDEQYFGPGTRLTVT.

This clone showed up just a few times. This chain joins TRBV2 and TRBJ1-1; D remains ambiguous. CDR3 length: 16 residues. With 2 bases removed from V and 1 base from J, the gap between germline ends came to 14 bases. In germline, CDR1 is SNHLY, CDR2 FYNNEI. The CDR3 nucleotides read TGTGCCAGCAGTGAAAGTATTTCCGTGTCGAACACTGAAGCTTTCTTT. Its translation is CASSESISVSNTEAFF.

This clone was observed at least ten times. The rearrangement joins TRBV6-5 to TRBJ2-1; 8 positions match TRBD1. The CDR3 is 15 amino acids. The junction had 9 bases not matched to a gene; V was cut back by 6 bases and J by 5 bases. From germline, CDR1 is MNHEY and CDR2 SVGAGI. The CDR3 DNA reads as TGTGCCAGCAGCACCCCGGGACAGGCAGACAATGAGCAGTTCTTC. Its translation is CASSTPGQADNEQFF.

V usage is TRBV4-1 and J usage is TRBJ2-7; 7 bases line up with TRBD2. The CDR3 has 15 residues. The ends lost 4 bases at V and 2 bases at J; junction bases unmatched: 8. Germline V gene data show CDR1 as MGHRA and CDR2 as YSYEKL. The CDR3 bases are TGCGCCAGCAGCCTTGGCAAGCGGGACCCCTACGAGCAGTACTTC. This sequence encodes CASSLGKRDPYEQYF.

A word on this clone: One end of the junction is discordant with germline, which a read error may explain. The chain has TRBV27 and TRBJ1-2; D gene ambiguous. The CDR3 is made up of 13 amino acids. Germline-derived CDR1 and CDR2 are MNHEY and SMNVEV (reference sequence). The CDR3 DNA sequence: TGTGCCAGCAGTTTCACAAGTAACTATGGCTGCACCTTC. Protein sequence: CASSFTSNYGCTF.

The chain carries TRBV14 and TRBJ2-1; D remains unclear. The CDR3 is 12 amino acids. Germline CDR1 reads SGHDN; CDR2 reads FVKESK. Trimming took off 4 bases at V and 2 bases at J, with 3 bases between the two ends. CDR3 residues: CASSPTYNEQFF. The CDR3 DNA reads as TGTGCCAGCAGCCCCACCTACAATGAGCAGTTCTTC.